This T cell receptor (beta chain) was identified in a study of T cells in Graves' hyperthyroidism and ophthalmopathy. This clonotype came up a few times. Its antigen is as yet unknown. Pregnant or lactating patients were excluded, as were those with uncontrolled infection or other autoimmune disease. The V segment lost 3 bases and the J segment 4 bases; nucleotides outside the gene matches: 7. The germline V gene has CDR1 MDHEN and CDR2 SYDVKM. The CDR3 length is 16 residues. TCR beta CDR3 regions were amplified from RNA transcripts. The primer set for the first-round RT-PCR of the TCR CDR3 was HTBI. TCRdb re-derived calls from the multiplex PCR reads in MiXCR, one entry per CDR3 protein. The data contain fewer than 800,000 distinct CDR3 sequences, roughly 15% of them singletons. Study-wide results and limits: Blood also showed most of the thyroid clonotypes that were expanded above 0.001. Ophthalmopathy was model-predicted a median about six months pre-onset. Ophthalmopathy was distinguished from stable hyperthyroidism by 13 V-J signatures.

V is TRBV28 and J is TRBJ2-5; TRBD2 matches at 11 bases. This receptor was identified in a young man with Graves' hyperthyroidism. Sequenced sample: blood. CDR3 DNA: TGTGCCAGCAGTTTTGGTAGCGGGAGGGCCGTAGAGACCCAGTACTTC. Translating it yields CASSFGSGRAVETQYF.